This is a list of T cell receptor beta chains from one sample in a study of siplizumab effects on memory and regulatory T cells. The protocol was immunoSEQ multiplex PCR, while the TCRdb copy is restricted to in-frame clones and leaves out a portion. Of 85,000 to 120,000 clones in the sample, about 94% were seen once. Sequencing input: CD4+ T cells sorted from blood. The receptors originated from a human donor in good health. CDR3s include the opening cysteine and the closing phenylalanine or tryptophan. The order of the fields is J gene, CDR3 length, V gene, D gene, clone size, CDR3 protein, CDR3 DNA. A D gene is named only where the DNA matches it firmly. A clone size is listed for some rows: how often the clone was seen (once, few, many), or a class if it is expanded.

>TRBJ1-5|15|TRBV6-6|.|.
CASSLSSQEGQPQHF
TGTGCCAGCAGTTTAAGTAGTCAAGAAGGTCAGCCCCAGCATTTT
>TRBJ2-4|14|TRBV11-2|.|once
CASSLGAVGNIQYF
TGTGCCAGCAGCTTAGGGGCTGTGGGAAACATTCAGTACTTC
>TRBJ1-4|14|TRBV28|.|.
CASSPGRLTEKLFF
TGTGCCAGCAGCCCAGGGAGGCTCACTGAAAAACTGTTTTTT
>TRBJ1-5|16|TRBV28|TRBD1|.
CASSPYPGTGRKPQHF
TGTGCCAGCAGCCCCTATCCGGGGACAGGGAGGAAGCCCCAGCATTTT
>TRBJ2-1|16|TRBV7-4|.|.
CASSFRGQSSYNEQFF
TGTGCCAGCAGCTTCCGGGGACAAAGCTCCTACAATGAGCAGTTCTTC
>TRBJ2-6|15|TRBV6-5|TRBD2|.
CASMSGNAGANVLTF
TGTGCCAGCATGAGCGGGAACGCTGGGGCCAACGTCCTGACTTTC
>TRBJ2-1|15|TRBV18|TRBD2|.
CASSPSTSGRGEQFF
TGTGCCAGCTCACCCTCGACTAGCGGGAGAGGTGAGCAGTTCTTC
>TRBJ2-1|17|TRBV10-2|.|.
CASSEPHQVSSYNEQFF
TGCGCCAGCAGTGAGCCACACCAGGTTAGCTCCTACAATGAGCAGTTCTTC
>TRBJ2-1|15|TRBV28|TRBD1|.
CASSLRDRVINEQFF
TGTGCCAGCAGTTTACGGGACAGGGTAATCAATGAGCAGTTCTTC
>TRBJ2-2|16|TRBV21-1|.|.
CASSKRTSGVTGELFF
TGTGCCAGCAGCAAAAGAACTAGCGGAGTTACCGGGGAGCTGTTTTTT
>TRBJ2-7|17|TRBV11-3|TRBD2|.
CASSPGLANLRDDEQYF
TGTGCCAGCAGCCCGGGACTAGCGAACCTCCGGGATGACGAGCAGTACTTC
>TRBJ2-2|14|TRBV7-2|.|.
CASSLKRSTGELFF
TGTGCCAGCAGCTTGAAGCGGAGCACCGGGGAGCTGTTTTTT
>TRBJ1-1|13|TRBV19|.|.
CAATDRKNTEAFF
TGTGCCGCCACAGACAGGAAGAACACTGAAGCTTTCTTT
>TRBJ2-2|13|TRBV10-2|.|once
CASMGHYTGELFF
TGCGCCAGCATGGGACACTACACCGGGGAGCTGTTTTTT
>TRBJ2-7|17|TRBV13|.|.
CASSSRWTGDVENEQYF
TGTGCCAGCAGCAGCAGATGGACGGGGGACGTAGAGAACGAGCAGTACTTC
>TRBJ1-1|16|TRBV7-2|.|.
CASSLVITVRGTEAFF
TGTGCCAGCAGCTTAGTTATCACCGTTAGGGGTACTGAAGCTTTCTTT
>TRBJ1-5|17|TRBV28|.|.
CASSFDLGVGGNQPQHF
TGTGCCAGCAGTTTTGATTTGGGTGTGGGGGGCAATCAGCCCCAGCATTTT
>TRBJ2-1|11|TRBV7-9|.|.
CASSQHNEQFF
TGTGCCAGCAGCCAACACAATGAGCAGTTCTTC
>TRBJ2-5|17|TRBV27|TRBD2|few
CASTQTGSGRYQETQYF
TGTGCCAGCACCCAAACCGGAAGCGGGAGGTACCAAGAGACCCAGTACTTC
>TRBJ2-2|15|TRBV6-1|.|.
CASTPSPGAPGELFF
TGTGCCAGCACCCCTTCGCCGGGGGCACCCGGGGAGCTGTTTTTT
>TRBJ2-3|16|TRBV27|.|.
CASSLIRGSVGDTQYF
TGTGCCAGCAGTTTAATAAGGGGGAGCGTAGGAGATACGCAGTATTTT
>TRBJ2-3|12|TRBV30|.|.
CAWSVYGDTQYF
TGTGCCTGGAGTGTATACGGGGATACGCAGTATTTT
>TRBJ1-1|14|TRBV18|TRBD1|once
CASSLTRDSTEAFF
TGTGCCAGCTCACTTACTAGGGACAGCACTGAAGCTTTCTTT
>TRBJ2-7|16|TRBV5-4|TRBD2|.
CASSPTTSGRFLEQYF
TGTGCCAGCAGCCCAACGACTAGCGGGAGGTTTCTCGAGCAGTACTTC
>TRBJ2-1|15|TRBV14|.|.
CASSRRTGAYNEQFF
TGTGCCAGCAGCCGACGGACTGGAGCGTACAATGAGCAGTTCTTC
>TRBJ1-1|13|TRBV6-5|.|.
CASRQGLNTEAFF
TGTGCCAGCAGACAGGGTTTGAACACTGAAGCTTTCTTT
>TRBJ1-2|15|TRBV7-9|.|.
CASSSSRTANYGYTF
TGTGCCAGCAGCTCGAGCCGGACGGCTAACTATGGCTACACCTTC
>TRBJ1-3|14|TRBV5-6|.|.
CASSFSGTGNTIYF
TGTGCCAGCAGCTTTTCAGGGACTGGAAACACCATATATTTT
>TRBJ1-2|13|TRBV5-1|TRBD1|.
CASSLLTGTGYTF
TGCGCCAGCAGCCTACTGACAGGGACCGGCTACACCTTC
>TRBJ1-3|10|TRBV28|.|.
CASSSNTIYF
TGTGCCAGCAGTTCAAACACCATATATTTT
>TRBJ2-5|13|TRBV6-5|.|.
CASSDQIRETQYF
TGTGCCAGCAGTGATCAGATAAGAGAGACCCAGTACTTC
>TRBJ2-2|13|TRBV6-5|.|.
CASSWEYTGELFF
TGTGCCAGCAGCTGGGAGTACACCGGGGAGCTGTTTTTT
>TRBJ1-1|17|TRBV4-1|TRBD1|.
CASSQDKRGQKDTEAFF
TGCGCCAGCAGCCAAGACAAGAGGGGACAGAAAGATACTGAAGCTTTCTTT
>TRBJ2-1|14|TRBV6-5|TRBD1|.
CASSRDRVYNEQFF
TGTGCCAGCAGTCGGGACAGAGTCTACAATGAGCAGTTCTTC
>TRBJ2-2|15|TRBV28|.|.
CASSPPSLGTGELFF
TGTGCCAGCAGCCCACCCTCCTTGGGGACCGGGGAGCTGTTTTTT
>TRBJ1-1|15|TRBV28|.|.
CASSLAGRTNTEAFF
TGTGCCAGCAGTTTGGCTGGACGGACGAACACTGAAGCTTTCTTT
>TRBJ1-5|17|TRBV27|TRBD1|few
CASSSKKTGVAAQPQHF
TGTGCCAGCAGTTCTAAGAAGACAGGGGTGGCGGCTCAGCCCCAGCATTTT
>TRBJ1-4|13|TRBV19|.|.
CASSVGTAEKLFF
TGTGCCAGTAGTGTTGGGACCGCAGAAAAACTGTTTTTT
>TRBJ2-2|13|TRBV6-1|.|.
CATPLRLSGELFF
TGTGCCACCCCTCTTAGGTTGTCCGGGGAGCTGTTTTTT
>TRBJ1-5|14|TRBV5-4|.|.
CASSLQGTGQPQHF
TGTGCCAGCAGCTTGCAGGGAACAGGTCAGCCCCAGCATTTT
>TRBJ2-7|13|TRBV29-1|.|.
CSVILDSTYEQYF
TGCAGCGTTATCCTAGACAGTACCTACGAGCAGTACTTC
>TRBJ2-3|15|TRBV6-1|.|.
CASSVGGGLTDTQYF
TGTGCCAGCAGTGTCGGGGGCGGACTTACAGATACGCAGTATTTT
>TRBJ2-3|15|TRBV5-1|.|.
CASSLFQRSPDTQYF
TGCGCCAGCAGCTTGTTTCAGAGGTCCCCAGATACGCAGTATTTT
>TRBJ1-2|13|TRBV15|.|.
CATSRADPDGYTF
TGTGCCACCAGCAGAGCGGACCCTGATGGCTACACCTTC
>TRBJ2-7|15|TRBV19|TRBD1|.
CASSIGDRVFYEQYF
TGTGCCAGTAGTATCGGGGACAGGGTCTTCTACGAGCAGTACTTC
>TRBJ2-2|13|TRBV29-1|TRBD1|once
CSLSHRGAGELFF
TGCAGCCTTAGTCACAGGGGGGCCGGGGAGCTGTTTTTT
>TRBJ1-2|15|TRBV14|.|.
CASSQDVGGLYGYTF
TGTGCCAGCAGCCAAGATGTGGGGGGCCTCTATGGCTACACCTTC
>TRBJ2-1|14|TRBV18|.|.
CASTGGLENNEQFF
TGTGCCAGCACCGGAGGGCTCGAAAACAATGAGCAGTTCTTC
>TRBJ2-5|13|TRBV18|TRBD1|.
CASSPSQGPIEYF
TGTGCCAGCTCACCCTCACAGGGGCCCATCGAGTACTTC
>TRBJ2-1|17|TRBV5-6|TRBD2|.
CASSWRTSGRAYNEQFF
TGTGCCAGCAGCTGGAGGACTAGCGGGAGGGCTTACAATGAGCAGTTCTTC
>TRBJ2-7|15|TRBV15|TRBD2|.
CATSPSSGSVDEQYF
TGTGCCACCAGCCCGTCTAGCGGGAGTGTCGACGAGCAGTACTTC
>TRBJ1-2|15|TRBV18|TRBD1|few
CASSEKAGGNYGYTF
TGTGCCAGCTCAGAGAAGGCAGGGGGCAACTATGGCTACACCTTC
>TRBJ2-7|13|TRBV2|.|few
CASRTGGIYEQYF
TGTGCCAGCAGGACAGGTGGGATCTACGAGCAGTACTTC
>TRBJ1-4|14|TRBV27|.|.
CASSRRVPNEKLFF
TGTGCCAGCAGCCGGAGGGTGCCTAATGAAAAACTGTTTTTT
>TRBJ2-3|14|TRBV6-1|.|.
CASSGGRAKDTQYF
TGTGCCAGCAGTGGGGGCAGGGCCAAAGATACGCAGTATTTT
>TRBJ2-6|14|TRBV6-1|.|.
CASQRVTGANVLTF
TGTGCCAGTCAGAGGGTAACTGGGGCCAACGTCCTGACTTTC
>TRBJ1-5|16|TRBV28|.|.
CASSRREFNSNQPQHF
TGTGCCAGCAGTAGACGGGAGTTTAATAGCAATCAGCCCCAGCATTTT
>TRBJ1-1|10|TRBV29-1|.|once
CSVADRRAFF
TGCAGCGTGGCTGACAGACGTGCTTTCTTT
>TRBJ2-5|15|TRBV28|TRBD2|.
CASRETSGGKETQYF
TGTGCCAGCAGAGAGACTAGCGGGGGTAAAGAGACCCAGTACTTC
>TRBJ2-7|13|TRBV7-9|TRBD2|.
CASSVAGGLWQYF
TGTGCCAGCAGCGTAGCGGGAGGGTTGTGGCAGTACTTC